One sample yielded the 11 T cell receptor beta chains listed below, sequenced in a study of T cell responses to AZD1222 COVID-19 vaccine. The assay was immunoSEQ multiplex PCR, and TCRdb's table has in-frame clones only and misses some. The table shows about 160,000 clones, with about 90% occurring only once. Sequencing used peripheral blood, obtained on day 0 of MenACWY control vaccination. These receptors were obtained from an adult in good health.

The CDR3 here is CASSPTLAIGGDQPQHF. The CDR3 coding sequence is TGTGCCAGCTCACCTACCTTGGCCATCGGGGGGGATCAGCCCCAGCATTTT. V usage is TRBV18 and J usage is TRBJ1-5; tentative D call: TRBD1 (5 bases). CDR3 length equals 17 residues. From germline, CDR1 is KGHSH and CDR2 LQKENI. V lost 3 bases and J lost 5, with 20 bases in between.

The genes are TRBV10-3 and TRBJ1-5; maybe TRBD1 (6 bases). The CDR3 contains 15 residues. Between the trimmed V and J ends, which lost 0 bases and 7 bases, there was a span of 13 bases. Germline V lookup: CDR1 ENHRY, CDR2 SYGVKD. CDR3 sequence: CAISESGEGGQPQHF. The CDR3 DNA sequence: TGTGCCATCAGTGAGTCGGGCGAAGGGGGACAGCCCCAGCATTTT.

The rearrangement links TRBV5-4 to TRBJ2-7; TRBD1 is a possible D gene (6 bases). Germline lookup yields CDR1 SGHNT and CDR2 YYREEE (reference sequence). Deletions cut 0 bases from V and 1 base from J, with 8 bases between. The CDR3 consists of 14 residues. CDR3 protein: CASSLAGDSYEQYF. In nucleotides, the CDR3 is TGTGCCAGCAGCTTGGCAGGGGATTCCTACGAGCAGTACTTC.

The J gene is TRBJ2-5, the V gene TRBV7-2, with TRBD2 matching 7 bases. The ends lost 0 bases at V and 1 base at J; junction bases unmatched: 5. Germline V gene data show CDR1 as SGHTA and CDR2 as FQGNSA. The CDR3 covers 16 residues. Here the CDR3 DNA reads TGTGCCAGCAGCTTAGCAAGGGGAGGGGCCCAAGAGACCCAGTACTTC. Translation gives CASSLARGGAQETQYF. Using reference TRBV7-2 and TRBJ2-5 for the parts outside the CDR3, the full variable domain is GAGVSQSPSNKVTEKGKDVELRCDPISGHTALYWYRQSLGQGLEFLIYFQGNSAPDKSGLPSDRFSAERTGGSVSTLTIQRTQQEDSAVYLCASSLARGGAQETQYFGPGTRLLVL.

This sequence joins TRBV18 and TRBJ1-1; D is ambiguous. Germline V CDR1 and CDR2: KGHSH, LQKENI. V was pared by 3 bases and J by 1 base, with 9 bases between. The CDR3 is 14 amino acids. The CDR3 loop is CASSPSGRNTEAFF. The CDR3 region has the DNA TGTGCCAGCTCACCTTCTGGCAGGAACACTGAAGCTTTCTTT.

The J gene is TRBJ2-5, the V gene TRBV3-1 (or the pseudogene TRBV3-2); no clear D. With 5 bases removed from V and 1 base from J, the gap between germline ends came to 14 bases. Germline V gene data show CDR1 as LGHDT and CDR2 as YNNKEL (reference sequence). This CDR3 spans 15 amino acids. The CDR3, as DNA: TGTGCCAGCAGCTACCCTAAGGCCCTCCAAGAGACCCAGTACTTC. Translation gives CASSYPKALQETQYF.

The gene calls are TRBV5-1 and TRBJ2-3, with 10 nucleotides matching TRBD1. Looked up from germline, CDR1 is SGHRS and CDR2 is YFSETQ. The CDR3 runs to 14 residues. Trimming took 7 bases from V and 3 from J; bases not matched to a gene: 5. The CDR3 is CASRTGGGTDTQYF. CDR3 nucleotides: TGCGCCAGCCGGACAGGGGGAGGAACAGATACGCAGTATTTT.

The genes are TRBV7-9 and TRBJ2-2; no clear D gene. The CDR3 covers 15 residues. In germline, CDR1 is SEHNR, CDR2 FQNEAQ (reference sequence). The germline V and J ends were trimmed by 1 base and 0 bases, with 6 bases remaining between them. The CDR3 coding sequence is TGTGCCAGCAGCTTAGGGTCCCCGAACACCGGGGAGCTGTTTTTT. It codes for CASSLGSPNTGELFF. Full variable domain (rest looked up from reference TRBV7-9 and TRBJ2-2): DTGVSQNPRHKITKRGQNVTFRCDPISEHNRLYWYRQTLGQGPEFLTYFQNEAQLEKSRLLSDRFSAERPKGSFSTLEIQRTEQGDSAMYLCASSLGSPNTGELFFGEGSRLTVL.

The V gene is TRBV5-4, the J gene TRBJ2-5, with D perhaps given as TRBD1 or TRBD2 (5 bases each). This CDR3 is built from 16 residues. Germline values: CDR1 SGHNT, CDR2 YYREEE (reference sequence). Trimming stripped 2 bases from V and 4 bases from J, with 18 bases between. This chain's CDR3 is CASSLSRDPVSETQYF. DNA for the CDR3: TGTGCCAGCAGCTTAAGCCGGGACCCAGTGTCAGAGACCCAGTACTTC.

The chain combines TRBV11-3 with TRBJ2-3; D not certain. V was shortened by 4 bases and J by 3 bases, with 5 bases between the two germline ends. This CDR3 has 12 residues. Germline V gene lookup returns CDR1 SGHNT and CDR2 YENEEA. CDR3 DNA sequence: TGTGCCAGCAGCTCCCATACAGATACGCAGTATTTT. Its translation: CASSSHTDTQYF.

The chain is built from TRBV28 and TRBJ1-2, with unresolved D. Germline assignment: CDR1 MDHEN and CDR2 SYDVKM. Deletions cut 1 base from V and 5 bases from J, with 17 bases between. The CDR3 is 16 amino acids. The CDR3 nucleotides are TGTGCCAGCAGTTTATATATGCTGGACGGTAGATATGGCTACACCTTC. This codes for CASSLYMLDGRYGYTF.